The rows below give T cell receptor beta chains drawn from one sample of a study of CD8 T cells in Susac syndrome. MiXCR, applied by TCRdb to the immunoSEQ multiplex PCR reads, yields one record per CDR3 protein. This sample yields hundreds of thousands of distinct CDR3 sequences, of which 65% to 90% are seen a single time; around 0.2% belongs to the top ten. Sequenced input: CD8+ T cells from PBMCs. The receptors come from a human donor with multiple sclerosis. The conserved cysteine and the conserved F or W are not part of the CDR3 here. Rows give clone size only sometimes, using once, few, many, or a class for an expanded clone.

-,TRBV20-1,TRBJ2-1,SARDSGTRGEGNSYNEQF
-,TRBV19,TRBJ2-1,ASSIPSGSQF
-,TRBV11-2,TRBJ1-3,ASSLRTGGTAVNTIY
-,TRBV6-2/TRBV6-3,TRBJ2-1,ASSYPGQGVLLAVPAYNEQF
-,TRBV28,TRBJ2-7,ASSSGVTSYEQY
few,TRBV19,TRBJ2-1,ASSLTSFTYNEQF
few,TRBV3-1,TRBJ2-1,ASSQGSGGKQF
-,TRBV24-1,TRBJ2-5,ATSETQGIETQY
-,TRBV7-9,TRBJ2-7,ASSLDLRGSYEQY
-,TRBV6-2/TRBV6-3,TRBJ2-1,ASSYPYGNEQF
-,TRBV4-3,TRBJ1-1,ASSLAPMNTEAF
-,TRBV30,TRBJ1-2,AWSRQDYGYT
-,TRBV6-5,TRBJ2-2,ASGLRADGELF
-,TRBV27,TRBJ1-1,ARDNARVTMNTEAF
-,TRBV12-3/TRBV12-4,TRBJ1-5,ASSPGDGNNQPQH
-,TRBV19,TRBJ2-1,ASSEYRGAYNEQF
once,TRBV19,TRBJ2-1,ASSPASGRFNEQF
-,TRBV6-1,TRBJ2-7,ANSEALRGYEQY
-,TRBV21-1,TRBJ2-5,ASSKDSHQETQY
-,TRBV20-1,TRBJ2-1,SARGGTVLTYNEQF
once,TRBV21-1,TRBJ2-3,ASSKRPYTQY
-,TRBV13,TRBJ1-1,ASSPQTFEAF
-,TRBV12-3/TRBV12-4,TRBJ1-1,ASSLAGAGAINTEAF
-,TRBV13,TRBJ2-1,ASSLMGLAGVEQF
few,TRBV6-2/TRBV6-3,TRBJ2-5,ASSYGSGMETQY
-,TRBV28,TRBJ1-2,ASSRELTILYGYT
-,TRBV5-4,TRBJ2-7,ASSLGDRAYYEQY
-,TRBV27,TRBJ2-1,ASSLLQGSDEQF
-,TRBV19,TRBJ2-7,ASSIGGGGSVYEQY
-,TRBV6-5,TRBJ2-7,ASGSGELYEQY
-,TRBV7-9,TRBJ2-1,ASSFLVYEQF
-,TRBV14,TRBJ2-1,ASSQVELAGGFNEQF
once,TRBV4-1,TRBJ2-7,ASSQDTEEGVYEQY
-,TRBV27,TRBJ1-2,ASSLRIFPRTLL
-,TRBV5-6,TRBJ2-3,ASSAVRDSPPDTQY
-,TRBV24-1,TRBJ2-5,ATGHGQYQETQY
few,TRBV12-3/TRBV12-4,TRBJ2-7,ASSTGTSGTYEQY
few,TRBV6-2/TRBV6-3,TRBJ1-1,ASSYSTSSWTLNTEAF
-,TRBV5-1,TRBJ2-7,ASSLVIGGGFDEQY
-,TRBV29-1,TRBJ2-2,SAPFDAGELF
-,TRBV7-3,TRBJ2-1,ASSSDPAYEQF
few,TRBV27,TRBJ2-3,ASSLSAGGPTLVQY
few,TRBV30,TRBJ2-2,AWSVGQGTGELF
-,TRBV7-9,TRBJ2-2,ATTGTGTNTGELF
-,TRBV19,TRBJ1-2,ASTRDTLKGGYT
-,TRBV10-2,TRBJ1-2,ASTPPGRGSPYGYT
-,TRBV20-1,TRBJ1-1,SARVGGDRPAWAF
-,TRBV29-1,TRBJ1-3,SVVSSEFSPLGNTIY
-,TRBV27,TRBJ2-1,ASSWIAGVSGSYNEQF
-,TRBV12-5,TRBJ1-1,ASGLGTEAF
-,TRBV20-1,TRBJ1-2,SAFEDRAPLGGYT
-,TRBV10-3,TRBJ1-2,AIRPGHRGYT
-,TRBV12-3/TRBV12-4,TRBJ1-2,ASSYRGVPINYGYT
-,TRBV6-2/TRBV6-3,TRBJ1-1,ASSYLPRTPREAF
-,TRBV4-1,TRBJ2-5,ASSHLDPPETQY
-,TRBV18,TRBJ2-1,ASSPKIYDRIGSYNEQF
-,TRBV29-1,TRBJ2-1,SVDLWREGSYNEQF
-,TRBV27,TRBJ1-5,ASSSGAGYQPQH
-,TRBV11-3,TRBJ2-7,ASSLGAGESHEQY
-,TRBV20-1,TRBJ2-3,SARYPFAGGEVYTQY